Listed below are T cell receptor beta chains from one sample, sequenced in a study of Tregs in tolerant kidney transplant recipients. Method: immunoSEQ multiplex PCR; TCRdb's copy keeps in-frame clones and lacks some. The sample lists 20,000 to 25,000 clones, 65% to 85% seen once, with 25% in the top ten. The sample consisted of CD8+ T cells from blood (PBMCs), taken 6 months after the transplant. The receptor set was obtained from a human patient who received a combined kidney and bone marrow transplant. Some T cells may be transferred from the graft donor. CDR3s include the opening cysteine and the closing phenylalanine or tryptophan. A D gene is named only where the DNA matches it firmly. A row's size may be missing; if present it is once, few, many or a size class.

cdr3_nt | cdr3_aa | j_call | v_call | clone_size | d_call
TGTGCCAGCAGCTCACTCAGGACAGGGTACAACGAGCAGTACTTC | CASSSLRTGYNEQYF | TRBJ2-7 | TRBV4-2 | . | TRBD1
TGTGCCAGCAGTTGGGGTAGCGGGTTATCCTACGAGCAGTACTTC | CASSWGSGLSYEQYF | TRBJ2-7 | TRBV27 | . | TRBD2
TGTGCCAGCAGCGTACTAGCGGGGGGAAACTACAATGAGCAGTTCTTC | CASSVLAGGNYNEQFF | TRBJ2-1 | TRBV9 | . | TRBD2
TGTGCCAGCTCACCAGGCGGAGCGGGAAGCCAAGAGACCCAGTACTTC | CASSPGGAGSQETQYF | TRBJ2-5 | TRBV18 | . | TRBD2
TGCGCCAGCAGCTCGACAGGGCTTAAAGGCACGAACACTGAAGCTTTCTTT | CASSSTGLKGTNTEAFF | TRBJ1-1 | TRBV5-1 | . | TRBD1
TGTGCCAGCAGCTTGCGAGCGGGCCTCTCCTACGAGCAGTACTTC | CASSLRAGLSYEQYF | TRBJ2-7 | TRBV5-5 | . | .
TGTGCCAGTAGACCGGGACTAGCGTACTACAATGAGCAGTTCTTC | CASRPGLAYYNEQFF | TRBJ2-1 | TRBV19 | . | TRBD2
TGCGCCAGCAGCCAAGTCCACAGGGGGCGGGAGACCCAGTACTTC | CASSQVHRGRETQYF | TRBJ2-5 | TRBV4-3 | once | TRBD1
TGTGCCAGTATCAGACTCACAGATACGCAGTATTTT | CASIRLTDTQYF | TRBJ2-3 | TRBV19 | . | .
TGTGCCAGCAGCCACGGGACAGCCTACGAGCAGTACTTC | CASSHGTAYEQYF | TRBJ2-7 | TRBV5-6 | few | TRBD1
TGTGCCAGTAGTGTCTCCGGGACAGGCGGTATTCCGAAAGACAATGAGCAGTTCTTC | CASSVSGTGGIPKDNEQFF | TRBJ2-1 | TRBV19 | . | TRBD1
TGTGCCAGCAGGGCGTGGCAGGGAAGACGCACAGATACGCAGTATTTT | CASRAWQGRRTDTQYF | TRBJ2-3 | TRBV2 | few | .
TGCGCCAGCACAAGGGGGACGGCTAGCACAGATACGCAGTATTTT | CASTRGTASTDTQYF | TRBJ2-3 | TRBV5-1 | once | .
TGTGCCAGCAGCTTAGGGGGGGGAACCGGGGAGCTGTTTTTT | CASSLGGGTGELFF | TRBJ2-2 | TRBV7-6 | . | TRBD2
TGTGCCAGCAGCTTAGCACTCATCTCCGATGGGGCAGCACCCCTCCACTTT | CASSLALISDGAAPLHF | TRBJ1-6 | TRBV7-9 | . | .
TGCGCCAGCAGCCAAGACGGGTTCGAGCAGTACTTC | CASSQDGFEQYF | TRBJ2-7 | TRBV4-3 | . | .
TGTGCCAGCAGTACCGGGACTGAAGCTTTCTTT | CASSTGTEAFF | TRBJ1-1 | TRBV5-3 | few | .